This T cell receptor (beta chain) was identified in a study of CD8 T cells in ankylosing spondylitis. The sample holds many counts of this clonotype. V lost 7 bases and J 0 bases, leaving 11 bases between the germline ends. Germline CDR1 is SGDLS and CDR2 is YYNGEE. This CDR3 has 14 residues. TCRdb called the 5' RACE reads again in MiXCR, with one record for every CDR3 protein. The table includes about 42,000 distinct CDR3 sequences, roughly 2.5% detected once. The V and J genes are TRBV9 and TRBJ1-3; D possibly corresponds to TRBD1 (5 bases). Sequencing was done on a sample of blood, either unsorted or a sorted T cell fraction (not recorded which). The sequence was collected from a male donor with ankylosing spondylitis or in good health (not recorded which). In nucleotides, the CDR3 is TGTGCCAGCGGGGCCGGGATCTCTGGAAACACCATATATTTT. It translates to CASGAGISGNTIYF.